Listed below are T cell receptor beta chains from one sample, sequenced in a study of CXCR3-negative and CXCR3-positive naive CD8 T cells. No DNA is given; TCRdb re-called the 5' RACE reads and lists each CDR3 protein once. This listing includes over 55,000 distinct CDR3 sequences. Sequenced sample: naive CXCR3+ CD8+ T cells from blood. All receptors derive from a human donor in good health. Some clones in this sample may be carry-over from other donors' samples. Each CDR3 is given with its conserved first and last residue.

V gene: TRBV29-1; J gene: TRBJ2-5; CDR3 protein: CSVDARATFQETQYF
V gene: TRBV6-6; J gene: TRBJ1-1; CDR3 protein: CASSLPPSLNTEAFF
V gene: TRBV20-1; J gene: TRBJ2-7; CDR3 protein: CSARDLENEQYF
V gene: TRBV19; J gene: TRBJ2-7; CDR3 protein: CASAAGGGLEQYF
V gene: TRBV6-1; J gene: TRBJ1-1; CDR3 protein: CASSGGVDRETNTEAFF
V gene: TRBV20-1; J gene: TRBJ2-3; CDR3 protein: CSARDRPDTQYF
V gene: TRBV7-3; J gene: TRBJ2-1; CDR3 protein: CASSLGQVVYNEQFF
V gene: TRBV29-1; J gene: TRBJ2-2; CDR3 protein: CSVESLNTGELFF
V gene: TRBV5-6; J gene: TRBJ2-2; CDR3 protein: CASSPRGINTGELFF
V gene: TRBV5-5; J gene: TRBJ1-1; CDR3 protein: CASSFQGPLIF
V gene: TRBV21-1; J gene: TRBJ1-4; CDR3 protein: CASSKIAYFREKLFF
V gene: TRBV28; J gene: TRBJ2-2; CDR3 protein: CASSLGTWGTGELFF
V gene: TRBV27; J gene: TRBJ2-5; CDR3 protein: CASSFSYRDRGPETQYF
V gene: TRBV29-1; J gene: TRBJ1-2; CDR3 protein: CSVAPGHDGYTF
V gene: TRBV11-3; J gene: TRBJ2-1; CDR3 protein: CASSSRDRADNEQFF
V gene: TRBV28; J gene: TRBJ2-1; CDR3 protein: CASSLRQGGDNEQFF
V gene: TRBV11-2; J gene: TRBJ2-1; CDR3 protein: CASSLVGGANEQFF
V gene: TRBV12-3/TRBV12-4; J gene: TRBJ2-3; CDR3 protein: CASSLWWENGADTQYF
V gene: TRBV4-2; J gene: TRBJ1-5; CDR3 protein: CASSQAERDVEPQHF
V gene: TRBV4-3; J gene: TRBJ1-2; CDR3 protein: CASSQGQYSYGYTF
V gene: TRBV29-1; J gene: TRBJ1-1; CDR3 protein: CSVVTGGNTEAFF
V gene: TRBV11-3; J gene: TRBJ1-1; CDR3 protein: CASSSGTGLQAFF
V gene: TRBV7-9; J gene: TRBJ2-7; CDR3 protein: CASSLPTGEYEQYF
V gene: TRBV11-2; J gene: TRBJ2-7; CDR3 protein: CASSLEGASYEQYF
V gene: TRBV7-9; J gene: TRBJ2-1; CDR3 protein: CASSLGVNEQFF
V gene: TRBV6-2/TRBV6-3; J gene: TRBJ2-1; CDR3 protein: CASSKTGTHNEQFF
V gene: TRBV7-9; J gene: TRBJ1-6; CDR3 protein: CASSFAGPRAPLHF
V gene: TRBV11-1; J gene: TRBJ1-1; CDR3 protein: CASSLVVRLDTEAFF
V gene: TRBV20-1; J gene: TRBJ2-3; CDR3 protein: CSASSGGATDTQYF
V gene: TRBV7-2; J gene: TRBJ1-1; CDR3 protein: CASSLAPFTEAFF
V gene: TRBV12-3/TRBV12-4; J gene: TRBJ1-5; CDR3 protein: CASSFLAQPQHF
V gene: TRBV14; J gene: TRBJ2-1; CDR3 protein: CAISTGLHNEQFF
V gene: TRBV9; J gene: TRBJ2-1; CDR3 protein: CASSVGTGTYNEQFF
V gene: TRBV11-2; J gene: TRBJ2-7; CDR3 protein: CASSLRNYEQYF
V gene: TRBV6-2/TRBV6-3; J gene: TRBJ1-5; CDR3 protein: CASSYYRGFQPQHF
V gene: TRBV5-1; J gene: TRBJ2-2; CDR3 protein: CASLTGDNTGELFF
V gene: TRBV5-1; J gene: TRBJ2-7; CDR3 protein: CASSRLQGSYPQLYEQYF
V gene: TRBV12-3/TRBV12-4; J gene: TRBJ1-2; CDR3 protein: CASSLGTGGHYGYTF
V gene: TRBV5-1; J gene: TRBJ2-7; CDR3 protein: CGSSFLGSGEQYF